This T cell receptor beta chain derives from a study of blood T cell repertoires in COVID-19 (TCRdb year 2020). About the full investigation: Samples from collaborators originated in the United States, Italy and Spain and spanned both the acute and convalescent phases of COVID-19. Where HLA class I and class II types were available, the types were taken from metadata supplied by the sample provider, not from assay-based typing. The repertoires were released in a freely available public database meant as a resource for research on the immune response to SARS-CoV-2. Sample metadata almost always included a de-identified subject ID, COVID-19 status, age in years and sex. The prospective study material was composed of cDNA or gDNA derived from T cells, B-cell-depleted T cells, or PBMCs. The dataset comprised deeply sampled blood TCRbeta repertoires from subjects exposed to, actively infected with, or recovered from COVID-19. Samples came from the ongoing ImmuneRACE study (first 160 participants) plus 1,254 subjects from 6 global collaborators.

The germline V end is reduced by 5 bases and the J end by 7 bases; junction bases left unmatched: 6. The germline V gene sets CDR1 to SGHNT and CDR2 to YENEEA. The CDR3 sequence holds 13 residues, the cysteine and phenylalanine included. Kept here is only the CDR3 DNA, which spans 39 bases and is read in frame from base 1. The immunoSEQ Assay, a bias-controlled multiplex PCR, was used to amplify TCRbeta CDR3 regions from genomic DNA. Per the authors' processing: The number of nucleated cells in each sample was estimated from the amplification of reference gene primers within the assay. To quantify the absolute abundance of each unique TCRbeta CDR3 rearrangement, sequence reads were collapsed and filtered. For each sample, productive Simpson clonality was calculated by taking the square root of Simpson's diversity index across productive rearrangements. This is the immuneACCESS table as TCRdb keeps it, with only in-frame sequences that have V and J called. A part of the clones is gone; compared with another copy, unresolved V genes explain less than half, and the rest is unexplained. For V, J and clone size, that table is used; D and trimming come from the DNA. For this sample the table gives about 200,000 clones, of which about 88% were detected only once. Clones ranked in the top ten supply 6.2% of the sample.

To note about this clone: The antigen it recognizes is unknown. The record has no base qualities; no much larger clone is one base away.

Overall results and qualifications from the work: The quantity of clinical and demographic metadata differed by source and by participant and was supplied without curation.

A second Seattle source provided samples from volunteer blood donors who had recovered from COVID-19. Each collaborating institution followed its own protocols to collect whole blood in K2EDTA tubes. For TCRbeta analysis, collaborators shipped samples as frozen whole blood, isolated PBMCs, or DNA extracted from either of those sample types. The receptor's source is a woman between 40 and 50 years old who had recovered from COVID-19. The sequenced sample consisted of peripheral blood. The rearranged chain carries TRBV11-3 and TRBJ2-3; TRBD2 lines up with 7 middle nucleotides. This receptor has the CDR3 CASSDPGLNTQYF. The base sequence is TGTGCCAGCAGCGACCCGGGACTAAATACGCAGTATTTT.